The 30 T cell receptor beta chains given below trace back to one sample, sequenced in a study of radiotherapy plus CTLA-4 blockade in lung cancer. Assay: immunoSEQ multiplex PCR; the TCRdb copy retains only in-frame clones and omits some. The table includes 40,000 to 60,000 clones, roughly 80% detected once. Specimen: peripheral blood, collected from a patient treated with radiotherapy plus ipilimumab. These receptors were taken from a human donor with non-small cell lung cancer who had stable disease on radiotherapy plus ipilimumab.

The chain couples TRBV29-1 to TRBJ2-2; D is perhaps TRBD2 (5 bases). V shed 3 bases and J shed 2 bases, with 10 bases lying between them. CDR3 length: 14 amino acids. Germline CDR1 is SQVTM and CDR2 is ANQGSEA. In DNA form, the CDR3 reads TGCAGCGTTGATTTACGGGGAAACACCGGGGAGCTGTTTTTT. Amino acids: CSVDLRGNTGELFF.

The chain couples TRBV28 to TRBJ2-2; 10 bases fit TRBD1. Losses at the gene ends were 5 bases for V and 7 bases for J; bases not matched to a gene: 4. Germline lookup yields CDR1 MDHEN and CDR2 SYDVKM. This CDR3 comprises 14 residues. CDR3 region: CASSRQGANGELFF. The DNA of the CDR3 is TGTGCCAGCAGTCGACAGGGGGCGAACGGGGAGCTGTTTTTT.

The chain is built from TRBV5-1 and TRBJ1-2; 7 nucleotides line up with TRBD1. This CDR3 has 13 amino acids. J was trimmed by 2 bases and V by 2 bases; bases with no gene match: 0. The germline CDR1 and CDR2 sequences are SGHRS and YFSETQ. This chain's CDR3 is CASSLQGNYGYTF. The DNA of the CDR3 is TGCGCCAGCAGCTTACAGGGGAACTATGGCTACACCTTC.

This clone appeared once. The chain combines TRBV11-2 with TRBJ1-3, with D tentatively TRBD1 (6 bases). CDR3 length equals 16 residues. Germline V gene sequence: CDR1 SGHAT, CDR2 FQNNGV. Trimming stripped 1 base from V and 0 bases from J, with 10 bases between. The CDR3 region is CASSLVGGASGNTIYF. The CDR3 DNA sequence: TGTGCCAGCAGCTTAGTTGGGGGCGCCTCTGGAAACACCATATATTTT.

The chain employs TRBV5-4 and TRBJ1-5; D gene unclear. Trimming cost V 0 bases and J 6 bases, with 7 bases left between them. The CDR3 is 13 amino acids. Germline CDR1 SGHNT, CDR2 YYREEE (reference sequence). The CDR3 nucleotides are TGTGCCAGCAGCTTGGGCCCCAGTCAGCCCCAGCATTTT. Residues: CASSLGPSQPQHF.

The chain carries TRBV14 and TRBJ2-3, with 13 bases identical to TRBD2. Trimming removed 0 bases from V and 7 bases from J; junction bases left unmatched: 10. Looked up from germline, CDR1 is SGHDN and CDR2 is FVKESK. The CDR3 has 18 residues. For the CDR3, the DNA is TGTGCCAGCAGCCAAGATTGGACTAGCGGGAGAGGGGGATATACGCAGTATTTT. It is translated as CASSQDWTSGRGGYTQYF.

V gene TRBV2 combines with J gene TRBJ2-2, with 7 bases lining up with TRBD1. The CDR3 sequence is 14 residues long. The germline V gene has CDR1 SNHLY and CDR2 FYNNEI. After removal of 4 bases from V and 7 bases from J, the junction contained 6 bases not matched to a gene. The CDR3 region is CASSAETGFGELFF. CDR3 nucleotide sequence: TGTGCCAGCAGTGCAGAGACAGGGTTCGGGGAGCTGTTTTTT.

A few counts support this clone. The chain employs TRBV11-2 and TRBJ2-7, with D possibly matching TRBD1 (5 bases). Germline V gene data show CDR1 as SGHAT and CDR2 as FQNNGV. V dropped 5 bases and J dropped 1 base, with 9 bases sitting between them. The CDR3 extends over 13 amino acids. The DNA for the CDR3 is TGTGCCAGCAGCCCTAGGGGATCCTACGAGCAGTACTTC. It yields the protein CASSPRGSYEQYF. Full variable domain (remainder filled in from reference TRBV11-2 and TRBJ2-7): EAGVAQSPRYKIIEKRQSVAFWCNPISGHATLYWYQQILGQGPKLLIQFQNNGVVDDSQLPKDRFSAERLKGVDSTLKIQPAKLEDSAVYLCASSPRGSYEQYFGPGTRLTVT.

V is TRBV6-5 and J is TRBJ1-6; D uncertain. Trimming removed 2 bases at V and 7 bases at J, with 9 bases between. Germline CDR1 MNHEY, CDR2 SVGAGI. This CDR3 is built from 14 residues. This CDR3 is CASSYRTVNSPLHF. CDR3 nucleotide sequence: TGTGCCAGCAGTTACAGAACAGTGAATTCACCCCTCCACTTT.

The CDR3 region is CASSLGQAGTSGYTF. The CDR3, as DNA: TGTGCCAGCTCACTGGGACAGGCCGGGACCTCTGGCTACACCTTC. The genes are TRBV18 and TRBJ1-2; 8 nucleotides align to TRBD1. Trimming at V came to 4 bases and at J to 7 bases, leaving 11 bases not matched to a gene. The CDR3 runs 15 residues. From germline, CDR1 is KGHSH and CDR2 LQKENI.

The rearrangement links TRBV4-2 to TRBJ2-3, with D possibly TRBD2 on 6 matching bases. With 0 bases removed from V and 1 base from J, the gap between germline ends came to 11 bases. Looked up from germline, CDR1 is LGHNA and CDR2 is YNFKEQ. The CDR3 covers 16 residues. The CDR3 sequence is CASSQDDGRGTDTQYF. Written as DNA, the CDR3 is TGTGCCAGCAGCCAAGATGACGGGAGAGGCACAGATACGCAGTATTTT.

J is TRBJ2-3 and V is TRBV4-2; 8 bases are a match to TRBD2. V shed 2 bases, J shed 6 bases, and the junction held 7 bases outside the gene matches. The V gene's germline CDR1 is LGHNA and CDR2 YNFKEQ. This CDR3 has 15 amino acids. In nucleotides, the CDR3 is TGTGCCAGCAGCCAATCAGCGGGAGTCTCCGATACGCAGTATTTT. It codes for CASSQSAGVSDTQYF.

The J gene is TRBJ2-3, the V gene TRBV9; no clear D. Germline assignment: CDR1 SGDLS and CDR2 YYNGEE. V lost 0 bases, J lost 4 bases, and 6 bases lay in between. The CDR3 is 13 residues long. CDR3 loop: CASSVESADTQYF. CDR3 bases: TGTGCCAGCAGCGTAGAGAGTGCAGATACGCAGTATTTT.

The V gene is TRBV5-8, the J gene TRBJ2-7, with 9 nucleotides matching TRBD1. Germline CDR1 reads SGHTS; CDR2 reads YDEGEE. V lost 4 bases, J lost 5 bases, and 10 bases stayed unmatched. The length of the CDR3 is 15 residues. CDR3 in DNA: TGTGCCAGCAGCCCTAGGGGGACAGGGAAGAACGAGCAGTACTTC. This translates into CASSPRGTGKNEQYF. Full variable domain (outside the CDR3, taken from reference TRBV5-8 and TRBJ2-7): EAGVTQSPTHLIKTRGQQATLRCSPISGHTSVYWYQQALGLGLQFLLWYDEGEERNRGNFPPRFSGRQFPNYSSELNVNALELEDSALYLCASSPRGTGKNEQYFGPGTRLTVT.

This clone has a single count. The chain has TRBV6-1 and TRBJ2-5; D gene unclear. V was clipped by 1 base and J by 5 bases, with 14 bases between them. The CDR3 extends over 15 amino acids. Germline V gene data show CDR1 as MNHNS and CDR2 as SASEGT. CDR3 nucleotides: TGTGCCAGCAGTGAAGGAGGCCTGCGCCAGGAGACCCAGTACTTC. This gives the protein CASSEGGLRQETQYF.

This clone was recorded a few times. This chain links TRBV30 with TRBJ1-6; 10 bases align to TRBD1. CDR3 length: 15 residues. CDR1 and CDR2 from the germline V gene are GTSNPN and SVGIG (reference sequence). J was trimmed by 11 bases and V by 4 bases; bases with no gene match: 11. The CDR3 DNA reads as TGTGCCTGGACCACGGTGGGGACAGGGGCTACACCCCTCCACTTT. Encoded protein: CAWTTVGTGATPLHF.

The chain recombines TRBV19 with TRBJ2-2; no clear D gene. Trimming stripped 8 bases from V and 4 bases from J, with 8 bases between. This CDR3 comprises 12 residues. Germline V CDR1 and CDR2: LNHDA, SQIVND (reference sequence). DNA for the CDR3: TGTGCCAGTTTAGAGAGCACCGGGGAGCTGTTTTTT. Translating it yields CASLESTGELFF.

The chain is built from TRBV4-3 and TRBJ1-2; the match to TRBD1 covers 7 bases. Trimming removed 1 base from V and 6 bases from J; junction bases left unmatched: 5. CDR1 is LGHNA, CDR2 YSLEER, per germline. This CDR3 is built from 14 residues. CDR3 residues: CASSQVVTGDGYTF. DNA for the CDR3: TGCGCCAGCAGCCAAGTAGTTACAGGGGATGGCTACACCTTC.

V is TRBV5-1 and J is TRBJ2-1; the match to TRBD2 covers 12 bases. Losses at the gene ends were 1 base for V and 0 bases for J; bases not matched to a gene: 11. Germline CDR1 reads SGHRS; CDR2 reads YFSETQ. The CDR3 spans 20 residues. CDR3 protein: CASSLQTSGSYTSSYNEQFF. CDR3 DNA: TGCGCCAGCAGCTTGCAGACTAGCGGGAGTTACACTAGCTCCTACAATGAGCAGTTCTTC.

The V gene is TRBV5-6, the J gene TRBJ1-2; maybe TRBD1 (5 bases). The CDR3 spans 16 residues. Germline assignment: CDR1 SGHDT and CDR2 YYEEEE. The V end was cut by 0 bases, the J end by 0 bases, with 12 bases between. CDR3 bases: TGTGCCAGCAGCTTGGCTCAGGGTCCCACTAACTATGGCTACACCTTC. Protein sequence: CASSLAQGPTNYGYTF. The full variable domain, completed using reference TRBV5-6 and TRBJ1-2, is DAGVTQSPTHLIKTRGQQVTLRCSPKSGHDTVSWYQQALGQGPQFIFQYYEEEERQRGNFPDRFSGHQFPNYSSELNVNALLLGDSALYLCASSLAQGPTNYGYTFGSGTRLTVV.

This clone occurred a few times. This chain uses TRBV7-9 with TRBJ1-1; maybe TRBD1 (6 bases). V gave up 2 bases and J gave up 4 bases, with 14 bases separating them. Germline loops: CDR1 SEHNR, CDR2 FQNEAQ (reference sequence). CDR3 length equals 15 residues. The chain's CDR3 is CASSLSGGRGTEAFF. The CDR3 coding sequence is TGTGCCAGCAGCTTATCTGGGGGCCGGGGCACTGAAGCTTTCTTT.

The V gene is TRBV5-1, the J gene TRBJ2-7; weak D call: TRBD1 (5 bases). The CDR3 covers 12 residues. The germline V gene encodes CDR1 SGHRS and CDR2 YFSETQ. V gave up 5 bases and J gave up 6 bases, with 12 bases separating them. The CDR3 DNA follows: TGCGCCAGCAGTCGACAGCGTGGCGAGCAGTACTTC. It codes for CASSRQRGEQYF.

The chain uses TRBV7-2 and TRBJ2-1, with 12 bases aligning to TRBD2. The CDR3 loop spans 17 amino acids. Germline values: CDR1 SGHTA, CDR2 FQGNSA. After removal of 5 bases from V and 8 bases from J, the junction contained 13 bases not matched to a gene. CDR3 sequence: CASSPRGTSGRNHEQFF. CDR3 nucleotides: TGTGCCAGCAGCCCCCGGGGTACTAGCGGGAGGAACCATGAGCAGTTCTTC.

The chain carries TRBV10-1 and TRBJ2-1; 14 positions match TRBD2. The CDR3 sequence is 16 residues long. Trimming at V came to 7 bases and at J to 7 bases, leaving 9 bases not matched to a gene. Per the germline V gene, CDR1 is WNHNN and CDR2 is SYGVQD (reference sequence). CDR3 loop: CASTPGLAGVGNEQFF. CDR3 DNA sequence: TGCGCCAGCACCCCGGGACTAGCGGGAGTCGGGAATGAGCAGTTCTTC.

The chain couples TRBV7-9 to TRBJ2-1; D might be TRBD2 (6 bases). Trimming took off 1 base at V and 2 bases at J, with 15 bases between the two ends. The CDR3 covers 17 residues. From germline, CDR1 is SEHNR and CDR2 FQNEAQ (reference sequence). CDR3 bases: TGTGCCAGCAGCTTAGTATTCGGGAGCTGGACCTACAATGAGCAGTTCTTC. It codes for CASSLVFGSWTYNEQFF.

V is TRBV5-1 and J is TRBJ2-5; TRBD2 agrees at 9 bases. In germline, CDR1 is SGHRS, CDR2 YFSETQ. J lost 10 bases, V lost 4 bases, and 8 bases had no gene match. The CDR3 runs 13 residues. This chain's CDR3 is CASSLAGGTFQYF. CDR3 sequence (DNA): TGCGCCAGCAGCCTGGCGGGAGGGACTTTCCAGTACTTC.

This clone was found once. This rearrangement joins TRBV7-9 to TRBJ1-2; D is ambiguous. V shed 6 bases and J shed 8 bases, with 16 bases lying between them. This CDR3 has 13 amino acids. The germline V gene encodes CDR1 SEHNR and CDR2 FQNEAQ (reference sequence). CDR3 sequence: CASSITRLDGYTF. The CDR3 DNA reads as TGTGCCAGCAGTATCACCCGACTAGACGGCTACACCTTC.

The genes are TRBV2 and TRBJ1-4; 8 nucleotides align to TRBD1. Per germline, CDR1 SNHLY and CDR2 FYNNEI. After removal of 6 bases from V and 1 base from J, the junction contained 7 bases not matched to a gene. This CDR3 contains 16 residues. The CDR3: CASRPPGGGTNEKLFF. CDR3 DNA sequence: TGTGCCAGCAGACCGCCAGGGGGCGGAACTAATGAAAAACTGTTTTTT.

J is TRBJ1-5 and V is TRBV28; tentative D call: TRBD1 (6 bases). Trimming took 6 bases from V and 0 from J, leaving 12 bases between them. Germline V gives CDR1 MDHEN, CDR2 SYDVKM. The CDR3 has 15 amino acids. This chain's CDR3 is CASRPGQYSNQPQHF. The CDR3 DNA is TGTGCCAGCAGACCTGGACAGTATAGCAATCAGCCCCAGCATTTT. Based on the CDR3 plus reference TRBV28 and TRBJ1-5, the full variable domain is DVKVTQSSRYLVKRTGEKVFLECVQDMDHENMFWYRQDPGLGLRLIYFSYDVKMKEKGDIPEGYSVSREKKERFSLILESASTNQTSMYLCASRPGQYSNQPQHFGDGTRLSIL.

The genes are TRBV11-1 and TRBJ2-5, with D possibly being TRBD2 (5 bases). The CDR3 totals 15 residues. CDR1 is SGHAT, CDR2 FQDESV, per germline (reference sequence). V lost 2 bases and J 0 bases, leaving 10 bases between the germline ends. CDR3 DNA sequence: TGTGCCAGCAGCTTAACGGGAAAGAACCAAGAGACCCAGTACTTC. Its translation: CASSLTGKNQETQYF.